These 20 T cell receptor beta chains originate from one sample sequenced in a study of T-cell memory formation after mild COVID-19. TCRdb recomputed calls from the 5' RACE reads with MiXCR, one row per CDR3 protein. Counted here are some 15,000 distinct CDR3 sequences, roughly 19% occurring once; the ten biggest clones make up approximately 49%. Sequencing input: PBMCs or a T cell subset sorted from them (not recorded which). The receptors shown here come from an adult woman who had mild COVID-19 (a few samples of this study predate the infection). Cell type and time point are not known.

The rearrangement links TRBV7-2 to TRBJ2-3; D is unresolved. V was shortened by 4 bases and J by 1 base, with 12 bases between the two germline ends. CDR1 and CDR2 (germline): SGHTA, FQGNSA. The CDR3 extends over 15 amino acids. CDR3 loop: CASSSPTLRTDTQYF. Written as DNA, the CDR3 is TGTGCCAGCAGCTCCCCAACTCTTCGCACAGATACGCAGTATTTT.

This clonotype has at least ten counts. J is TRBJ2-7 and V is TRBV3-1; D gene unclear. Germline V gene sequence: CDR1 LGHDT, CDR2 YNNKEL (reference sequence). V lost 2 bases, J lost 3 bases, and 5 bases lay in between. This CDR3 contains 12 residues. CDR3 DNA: TGTGCCAGCAGCCAAATCAACTACGAGCAGTACTTC. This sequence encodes CASSQINYEQYF.

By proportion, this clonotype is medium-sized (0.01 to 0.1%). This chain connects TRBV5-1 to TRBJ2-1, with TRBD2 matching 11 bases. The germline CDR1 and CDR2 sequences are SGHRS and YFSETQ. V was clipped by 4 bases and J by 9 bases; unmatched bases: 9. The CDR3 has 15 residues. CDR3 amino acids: CASSKIAGGDSEQFF. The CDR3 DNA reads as TGCGCCAGCAGCAAAATAGCGGGAGGGGACAGTGAGCAGTTCTTC.

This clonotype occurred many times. The CDR3 DNA follows: TGCAGCGTTAGGAGTCTTGACTCCTACGAGCAGTACTTC. It yields the protein CSVRSLDSYEQYF. The rearrangement uses TRBV29-1 and TRBJ2-7, with no clear D. This CDR3 is built from 13 residues. CDR1 is SQVTM, CDR2 ANQGSEA, per germline. Trimming left V 5 bases short and J 0 bases short, with 11 bases between.

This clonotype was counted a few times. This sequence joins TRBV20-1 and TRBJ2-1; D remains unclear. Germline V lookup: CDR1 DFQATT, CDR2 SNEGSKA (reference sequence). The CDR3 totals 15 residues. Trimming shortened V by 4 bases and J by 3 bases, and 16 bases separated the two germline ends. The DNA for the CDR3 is TGCAGTGCTAATGCGGTGGGCCGCTTCTACAATGAGCAGTTCTTC. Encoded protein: CSANAVGRFYNEQFF.

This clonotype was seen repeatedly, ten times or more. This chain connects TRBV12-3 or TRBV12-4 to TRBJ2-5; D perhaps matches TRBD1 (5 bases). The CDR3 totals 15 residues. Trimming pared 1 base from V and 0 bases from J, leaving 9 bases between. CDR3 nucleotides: TGTGCCAGCAGTTTAGTGGACAAAAACCAAGAGACCCAGTACTTC. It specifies CASSLVDKNQETQYF.

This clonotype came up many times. The CDR3 region is CASSSDTGSTEAFF. The CDR3 DNA follows: TGTGCCAGCAGTTCCGATACAGGGAGCACTGAAGCTTTCTTT. J is TRBJ1-1 and V is TRBV6-5, with D perhaps TRBD1 (6 bases). The CDR3 sequence is 14 residues long. Germline lookup yields CDR1 MNHEY and CDR2 SVGAGI. V was shortened by 4 bases and J by 4 bases, with 13 bases between the two germline ends.

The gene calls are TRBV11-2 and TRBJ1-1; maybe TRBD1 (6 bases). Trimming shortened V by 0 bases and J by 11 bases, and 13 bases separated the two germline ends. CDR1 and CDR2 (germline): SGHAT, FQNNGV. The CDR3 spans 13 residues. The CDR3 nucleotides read TGTGCCAGCAGCTTAGAGGGGGGCGAAAGGGCTTTCTTT. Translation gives CASSLEGGERAFF.

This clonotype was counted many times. The CDR3 is CASSVGGSSGRYNEQFF. The CDR3 bases are TGTGCCAGCAGCGTAGGCGGATCTAGCGGAAGATACAATGAGCAGTTCTTC. This rearrangement joins TRBV9 to TRBJ2-1; 7 positions match TRBD2. The CDR3 spans 17 residues. With V trimmed by 0 bases and J by 4 bases, 10 bases remained unmatched. CDR1 SGDLS and CDR2 YYNGEE come from the germline V gene.

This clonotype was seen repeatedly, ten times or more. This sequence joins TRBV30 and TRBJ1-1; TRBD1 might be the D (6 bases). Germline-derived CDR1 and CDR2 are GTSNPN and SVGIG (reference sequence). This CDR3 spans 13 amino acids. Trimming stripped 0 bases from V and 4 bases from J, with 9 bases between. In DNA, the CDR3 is TGTGCCTGGAGTGTTCAGGGGCGCACTGAAGCTTTCTTT. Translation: CAWSVQGRTEAFF.

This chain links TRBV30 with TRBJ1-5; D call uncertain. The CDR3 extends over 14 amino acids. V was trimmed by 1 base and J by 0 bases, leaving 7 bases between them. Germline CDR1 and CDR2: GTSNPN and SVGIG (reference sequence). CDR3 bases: TGTGCCTGGAGTGGGTGGAATAGCAATCAGCCCCAGCATTTT. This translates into CAWSGWNSNQPQHF. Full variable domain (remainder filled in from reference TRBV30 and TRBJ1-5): SQTIHQWPATLVQPVGSPLSLECTVEGTSNPNLYWYRQAAGRGLQLLFYSVGIGQISSEVPQNLSASRPQDRQFILSSKKLLLSDSGFYLCAWSGWNSNQPQHFGDGTRLSIL.

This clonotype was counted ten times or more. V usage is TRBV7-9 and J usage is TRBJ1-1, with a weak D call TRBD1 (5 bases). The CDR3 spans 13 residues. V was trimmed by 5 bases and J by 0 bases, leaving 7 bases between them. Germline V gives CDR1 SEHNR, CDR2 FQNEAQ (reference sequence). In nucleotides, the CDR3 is TGTGCCAGCAGCCAAGGGGTGAACACTGAAGCTTTCTTT. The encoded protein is CASSQGVNTEAFF.

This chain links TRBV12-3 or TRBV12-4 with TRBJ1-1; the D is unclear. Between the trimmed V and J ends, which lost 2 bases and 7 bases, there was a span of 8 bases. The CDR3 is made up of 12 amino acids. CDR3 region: CASSLYTNEAFF. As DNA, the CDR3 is TGTGCCAGCAGTTTATATACGAATGAAGCTTTCTTT.

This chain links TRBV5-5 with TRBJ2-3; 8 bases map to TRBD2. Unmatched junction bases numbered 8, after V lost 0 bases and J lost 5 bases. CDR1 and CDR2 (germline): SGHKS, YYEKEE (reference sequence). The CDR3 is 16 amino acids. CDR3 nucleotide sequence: TGTGCCAGCAGCTTGGGTGCGGGGGGCCTCGGAGATACGCAGTATTTT. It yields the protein CASSLGAGGLGDTQYF.

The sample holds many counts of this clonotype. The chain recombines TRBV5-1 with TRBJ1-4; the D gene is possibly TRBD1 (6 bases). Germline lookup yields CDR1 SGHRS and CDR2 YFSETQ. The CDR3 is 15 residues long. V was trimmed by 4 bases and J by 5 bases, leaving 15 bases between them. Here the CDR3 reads CASSTPGASNEKLFF. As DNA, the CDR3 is TGCGCCAGCAGCACACCAGGGGCCTCGAATGAAAAACTGTTTTTT.

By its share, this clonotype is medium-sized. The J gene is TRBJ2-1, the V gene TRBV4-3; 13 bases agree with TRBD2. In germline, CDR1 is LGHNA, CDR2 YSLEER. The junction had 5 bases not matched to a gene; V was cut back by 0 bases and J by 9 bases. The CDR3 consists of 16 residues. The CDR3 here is CASSQEGLAGIGEQFF. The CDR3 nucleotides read TGCGCCAGCAGCCAAGAGGGACTAGCGGGAATTGGTGAGCAGTTCTTC.

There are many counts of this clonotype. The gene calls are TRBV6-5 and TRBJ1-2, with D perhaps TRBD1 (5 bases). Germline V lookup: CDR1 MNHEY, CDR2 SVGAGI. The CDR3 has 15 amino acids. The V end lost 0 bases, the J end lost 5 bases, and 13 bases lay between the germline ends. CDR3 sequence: CASSYSLTELYGYTF. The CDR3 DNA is TGTGCCAGCAGTTACTCGCTGACAGAACTTTATGGCTACACCTTC.

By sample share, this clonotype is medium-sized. This CDR3 reads CASSLRQGPYVPTEAFF. CDR3 nucleotides: TGCGCCAGCAGCTTACGACAGGGGCCGTACGTCCCCACTGAAGCTTTCTTT. J is TRBJ1-1 and V is TRBV5-1; 8 bases match TRBD1. Losses at the gene ends were 2 bases for V and 4 bases for J; bases not matched to a gene: 13. CDR1 SGHRS and CDR2 YFSETQ come from the germline V gene. The CDR3 runs to 17 residues.

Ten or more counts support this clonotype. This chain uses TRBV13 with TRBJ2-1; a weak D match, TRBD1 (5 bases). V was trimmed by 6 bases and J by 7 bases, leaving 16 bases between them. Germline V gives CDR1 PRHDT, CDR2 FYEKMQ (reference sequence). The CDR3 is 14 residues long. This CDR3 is CASRPDIGANEQFF. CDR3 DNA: TGTGCCAGCAGACCCGACATAGGGGCGAATGAGCAGTTCTTC.

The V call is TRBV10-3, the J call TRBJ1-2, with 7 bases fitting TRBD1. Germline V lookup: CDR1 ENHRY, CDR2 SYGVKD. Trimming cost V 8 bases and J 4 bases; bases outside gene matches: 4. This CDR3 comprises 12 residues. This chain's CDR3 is CAIQGEAYGYTF. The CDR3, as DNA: TGTGCCATCCAGGGGGAGGCCTATGGCTACACCTTC.